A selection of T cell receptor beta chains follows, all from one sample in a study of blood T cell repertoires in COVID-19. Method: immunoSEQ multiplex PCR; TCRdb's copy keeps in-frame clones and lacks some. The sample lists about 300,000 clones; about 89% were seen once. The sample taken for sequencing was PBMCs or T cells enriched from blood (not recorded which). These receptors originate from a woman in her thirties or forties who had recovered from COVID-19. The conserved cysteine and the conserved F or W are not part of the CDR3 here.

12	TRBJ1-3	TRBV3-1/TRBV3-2	ASSQGGLGNTIY
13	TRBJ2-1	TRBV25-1	ASRGGTGNYNEQF
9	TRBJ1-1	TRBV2	ASGSRLEAF
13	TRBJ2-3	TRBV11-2	ASSLGQGGTDTQY
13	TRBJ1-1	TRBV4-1	ASSAPGHRNTEAF
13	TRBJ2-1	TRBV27	ASRIEGVRGNEQF
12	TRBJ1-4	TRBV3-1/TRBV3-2	ASSPTGTSEKLF
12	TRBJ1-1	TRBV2	ASSGQGISTEAF
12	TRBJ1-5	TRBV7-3	ASSATGGNQPQH
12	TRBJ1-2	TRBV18	ASSTDRIPYGYT